This T cell receptor (beta chain) was found in a study of CD8 T cells in Susac syndrome. cDNA came from about 0.51 to 1 ug RNA primed by random hexamers. TCRdb re-called the immunoSEQ multiplex PCR reads with MiXCR, one entry per CDR3 protein. The sample yields some 140,000 distinct CDR3 sequences, 75% to 90% seen once. TEMRA cells were FACS-enriched and CD8+ and CD4+ T cells negatively isolated. The clonotype comes from a human donor with multiple sclerosis. Specimen: CD8+ T cells from PBMCs.

This CDR3 is CASSGQSTGNTIYF. DNA for the CDR3: TGTGCCAGTAGTGGACAGTCGACTGGAAACACCATATATTTT. The rearrangement joins TRBV19 to TRBJ1-3; maybe TRBD1 (6 bases). V was clipped by 5 bases and J by 2 bases, with 10 bases between them. CDR1 is LNHDA, CDR2 SQIVND, per germline (reference sequence). The CDR3 has 14 residues.